This record covers a single T cell receptor (beta chain). The junction had 6 bases not matched to a gene; V was cut back by 5 bases and J by 5 bases. Germline lookup yields CDR1 MRHNA and CDR2 SNTAGT. The CDR3 totals 14 residues. Participants spanned ages about 18 to 100 years and resided in fewer than 30 US areas. This sample stems from a study of blood T cell repertoires in COVID-19. Whole-study context: Collection of acute and convalescent COVID-19 samples took place in the United States, Italy and Spain. Sources were T cells, B-cell-depleted T cells, or PBMCs; the material itself was cDNA or gDNA.

Repertoires were generated with immunoSEQ multiplex PCR, while TCRdb's copy carries only in-frame clones and drops some. The data show around 140,000 clones, 75% to 90% seen once. V gene TRBV6-4 combines with J gene TRBJ2-3, with TRBD2 matching 8 bases. The source of this sequence is a man aged 55 to 70 who had recovered from COVID-19. Input material: PBMCs or T cells enriched from blood (not recorded which). CDR3 DNA: TGTGCCAGCAGTACCGGGACTAGGGGAGATACGCAGTATTTT. Amino acids: CASSTGTRGDTQYF.